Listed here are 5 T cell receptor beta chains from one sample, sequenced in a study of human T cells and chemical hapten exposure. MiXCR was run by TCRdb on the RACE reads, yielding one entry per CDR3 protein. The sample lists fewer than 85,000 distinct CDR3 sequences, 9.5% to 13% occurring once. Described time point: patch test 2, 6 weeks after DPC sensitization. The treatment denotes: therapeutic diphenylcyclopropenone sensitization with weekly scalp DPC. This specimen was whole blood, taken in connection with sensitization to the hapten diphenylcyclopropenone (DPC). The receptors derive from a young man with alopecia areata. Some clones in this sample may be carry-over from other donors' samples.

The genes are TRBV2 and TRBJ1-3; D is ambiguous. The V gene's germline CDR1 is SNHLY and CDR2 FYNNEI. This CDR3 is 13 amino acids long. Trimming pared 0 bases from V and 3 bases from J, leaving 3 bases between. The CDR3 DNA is TGTGCCAGCAGTGAAGCGTTTGGAAACACCATATATTTT. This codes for CASSEAFGNTIYF. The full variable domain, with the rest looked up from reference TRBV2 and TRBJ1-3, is EPEVTQTPSHQVTQMGQEVILRCVPISNHLYFYWYRQILGQKVEFLVSFYNNEISEKSEIFDDQFSVERPDGSNFTLKIRSTKLEDSAMYFCASSEAFGNTIYFGEGSWLTVV.

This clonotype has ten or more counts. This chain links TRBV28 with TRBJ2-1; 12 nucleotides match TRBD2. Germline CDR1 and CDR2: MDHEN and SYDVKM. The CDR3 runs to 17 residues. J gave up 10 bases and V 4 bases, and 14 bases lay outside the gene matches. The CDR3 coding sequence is TGTGCCAGCAGTTCGAGCACCCGACTAGCGGGGGCTGGAGAGCAGTTCTTC. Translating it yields CASSSSTRLAGAGEQFF.

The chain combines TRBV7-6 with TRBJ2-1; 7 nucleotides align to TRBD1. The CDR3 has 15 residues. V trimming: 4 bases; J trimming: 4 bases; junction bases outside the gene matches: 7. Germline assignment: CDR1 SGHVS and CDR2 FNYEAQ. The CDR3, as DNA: TGTGCCAGCAGCTCGGGGACAGAGCTGTACAATGAGCAGTTCTTC. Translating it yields CASSSGTELYNEQFF. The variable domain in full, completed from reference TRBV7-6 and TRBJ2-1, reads GAGVSQSPRYKVTKRGQDVALRCDPISGHVSLYWYRQALGQGPEFLTYFNYEAQQDKSGLPNDRFSAERPEGSISTLTIQRTEQRDSAMYRCASSSGTELYNEQFFGPGTRLTVL.

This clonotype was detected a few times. The DNA for the CDR3 is TGTGCCAGCAGAGTCCGGGAACCAACCGGGGAGCTGTTTTTT. Its translation: CASRVREPTGELFF. The gene calls are TRBV6-2 or TRBV6-3 and TRBJ2-2; weak D call: TRBD2 (5 bases). The germline V gene has CDR1 MNHEY and CDR2 SVGEGT. The CDR3 runs to 14 residues. V lost 6 bases and J 5 bases, leaving 13 bases between the germline ends.

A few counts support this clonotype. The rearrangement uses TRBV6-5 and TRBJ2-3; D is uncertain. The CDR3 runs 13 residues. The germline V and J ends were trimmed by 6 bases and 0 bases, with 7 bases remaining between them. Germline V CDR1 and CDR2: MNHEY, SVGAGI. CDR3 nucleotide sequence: TGTGCCAGCAGATCCCCTAGCACAGATACGCAGTATTTT. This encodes CASRSPSTDTQYF.